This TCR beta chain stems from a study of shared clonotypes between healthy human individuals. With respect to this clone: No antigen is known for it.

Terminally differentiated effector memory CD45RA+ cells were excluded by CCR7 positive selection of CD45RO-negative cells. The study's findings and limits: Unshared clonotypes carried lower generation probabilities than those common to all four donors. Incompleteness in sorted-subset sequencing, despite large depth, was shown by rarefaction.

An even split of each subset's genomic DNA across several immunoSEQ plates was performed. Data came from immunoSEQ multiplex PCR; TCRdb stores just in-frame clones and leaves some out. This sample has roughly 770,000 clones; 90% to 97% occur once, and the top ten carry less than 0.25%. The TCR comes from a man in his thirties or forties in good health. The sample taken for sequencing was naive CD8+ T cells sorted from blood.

The CDR3 protein is CASSPSGTGEKLFF. For the CDR3, the DNA is TGTGCCAGCAGTCCAAGCGGGACAGGAGAAAAACTGTTTTTT. This chain links TRBV7-9 with TRBJ1-4, with TRBD1 matching over 8 bases. The V gene end was trimmed by 6 bases and the J gene end by 8 bases; junction bases not matched to a gene: 8. Looked up from germline, CDR1 is SEHNR and CDR2 is FQNEAQ (reference sequence). The CDR3 sequence is 14 residues long.